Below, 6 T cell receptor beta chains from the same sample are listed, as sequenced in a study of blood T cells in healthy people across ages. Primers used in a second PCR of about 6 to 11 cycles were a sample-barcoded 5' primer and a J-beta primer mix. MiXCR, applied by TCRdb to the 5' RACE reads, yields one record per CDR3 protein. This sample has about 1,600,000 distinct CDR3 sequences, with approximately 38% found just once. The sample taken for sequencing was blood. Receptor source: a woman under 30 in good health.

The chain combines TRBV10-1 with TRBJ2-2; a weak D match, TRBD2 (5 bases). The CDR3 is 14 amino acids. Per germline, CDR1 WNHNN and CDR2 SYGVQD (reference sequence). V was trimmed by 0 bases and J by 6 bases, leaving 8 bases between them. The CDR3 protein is CASSESRESGELFF. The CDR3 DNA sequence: TGCGCCAGCAGTGAGTCCCGGGAATCCGGGGAGCTGTTTTTT.

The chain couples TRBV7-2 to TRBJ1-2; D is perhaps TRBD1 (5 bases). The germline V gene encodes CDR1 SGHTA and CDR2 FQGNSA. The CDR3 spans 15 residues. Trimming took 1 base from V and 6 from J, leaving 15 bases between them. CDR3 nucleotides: TGTGCCAGCAGCTTAGTTGGCGCGGGGGTAGATGGCTACACCTTC. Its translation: CASSLVGAGVDGYTF.

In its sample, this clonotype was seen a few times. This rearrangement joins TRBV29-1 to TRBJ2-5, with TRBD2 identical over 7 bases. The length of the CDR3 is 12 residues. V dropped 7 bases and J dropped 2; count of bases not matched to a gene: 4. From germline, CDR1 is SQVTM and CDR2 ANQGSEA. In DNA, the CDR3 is TGCAGCGCGGGGGGAAGACAAGAGACCCAGTACTTC. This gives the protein CSAGGRQETQYF.

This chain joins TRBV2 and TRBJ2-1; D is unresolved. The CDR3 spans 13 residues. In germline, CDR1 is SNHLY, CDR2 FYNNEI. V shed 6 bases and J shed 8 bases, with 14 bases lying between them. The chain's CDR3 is CASSAWTVDEQFF. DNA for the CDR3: TGTGCCAGCAGCGCGTGGACGGTTGATGAGCAGTTCTTC. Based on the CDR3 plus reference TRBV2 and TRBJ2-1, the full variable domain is EPEVTQTPSHQVTQMGQEVILRCVPISNHLYFYWYRQILGQKVEFLVSFYNNEISEKSEIFDDQFSVERPDGSNFTLKIRSTKLEDSAMYFCASSAWTVDEQFFGPGTRLTVL.

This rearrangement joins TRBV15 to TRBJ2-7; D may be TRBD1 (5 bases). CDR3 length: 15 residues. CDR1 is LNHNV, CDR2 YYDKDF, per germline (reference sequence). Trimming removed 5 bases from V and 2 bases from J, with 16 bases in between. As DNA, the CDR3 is TGTGCCACCAGCCCCGACCCCACAGGAACCTACGAGCAGTACTTC. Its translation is CATSPDPTGTYEQYF.

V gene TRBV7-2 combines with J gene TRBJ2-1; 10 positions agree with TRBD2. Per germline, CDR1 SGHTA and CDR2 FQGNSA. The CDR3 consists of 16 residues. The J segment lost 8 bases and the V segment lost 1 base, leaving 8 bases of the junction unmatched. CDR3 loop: CTSSLEASGRRDEQFF. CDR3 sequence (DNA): TGTACCAGCAGCTTAGAGGCTAGCGGGAGACGTGATGAGCAGTTCTTC.